This T cell receptor (beta chain) was captured in a study of patients and donors after allogeneic stem cell transplantation. TCRdb re-called the RT-PCR reads through MiXCR, storing one row per CDR3 protein. The sample gives some 960,000 distinct CDR3 sequences, over 15% of which show up once; about 6% is in the top ten. The V end lost 1 base, the J end lost 11 bases, and 10 bases lay between the germline ends. This CDR3 contains 12 residues. Germline V lookup: CDR1 SGHTA, CDR2 FQGNSA. This clonotype was sampled from a human donor who was either an allogeneic HSCT recipient or a stem cell or donor lymphocyte infusion donor (not recorded which). It is not recorded whose cells these are; they may come from a transplant donor. The sequenced sample was blood, either unsorted or a sorted T cell fraction (not recorded which). V is TRBV7-2 and J is TRBJ2-3; D unresolved. The CDR3 bases are TGTGCCAGCAGCTTAGAAGCCGCGCTGCAGTATTTT. Translated: CASSLEAALQYF.